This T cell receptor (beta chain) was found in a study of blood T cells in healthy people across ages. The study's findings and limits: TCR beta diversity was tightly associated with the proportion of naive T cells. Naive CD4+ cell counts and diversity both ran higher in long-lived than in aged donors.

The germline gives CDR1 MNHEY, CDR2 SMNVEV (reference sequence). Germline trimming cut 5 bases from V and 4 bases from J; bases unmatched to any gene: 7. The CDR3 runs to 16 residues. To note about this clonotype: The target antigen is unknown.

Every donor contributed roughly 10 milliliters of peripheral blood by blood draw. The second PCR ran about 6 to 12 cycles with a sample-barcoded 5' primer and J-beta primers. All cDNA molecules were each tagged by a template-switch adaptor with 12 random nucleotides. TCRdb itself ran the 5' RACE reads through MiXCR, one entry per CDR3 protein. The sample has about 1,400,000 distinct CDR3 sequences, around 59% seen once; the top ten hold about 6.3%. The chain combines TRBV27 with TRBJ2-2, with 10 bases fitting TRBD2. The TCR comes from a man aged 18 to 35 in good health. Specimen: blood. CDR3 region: CASSESPSGSTGELFF. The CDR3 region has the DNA TGTGCCAGCAGTGAAAGTCCTAGCGGGAGCACCGGGGAGCTGTTTTTT.